Following are 15 T cell receptor beta chains from one sample sequenced in a study of blood T cell repertoires in COVID-19 (dated by TCRdb to 2018 to 2020). Library creation used the immunoSEQ multiplex PCR assay. TCRdb retrieved this table from immuneACCESS and kept in-frame rearrangements only. Not all clones are present; in checked studies, unresolved V genes account for under half, and no reason is known for the remainder. The sample table holds 7,500 to 10,000 clones, of which just over 75% were seen once. The ten largest account for 30% to 45% of the sample. Sequenced sample: peripheral blood. These TCRs come from a human donor in a cohort sampled during active COVID-19.

This chain links TRBV9 with TRBJ1-2, with 8 bases fitting TRBD1. The CDR3 length is 14 residues. Germline CDR1 SGDLS, CDR2 YYNGEE. The junction had 3 bases not matched to a gene; V was cut back by 3 bases and J by 2 bases. The CDR3 protein is CASSDNRGNYGYTF. The DNA of the CDR3 is TGTGCCAGCAGCGATAACAGGGGGAACTATGGCTACACCTTC.

CDR3 loop: CASSDRAGGPYEQYF. The CDR3 nucleotides read TGTGCCAGCAGTGACAGAGCGGGGGGACCCTACGAGCAGTACTTC. The chain links TRBV25-1 to TRBJ2-7; TRBD2 matches at 9 bases. CDR3 length: 15 residues. Looked up from germline, CDR1 is MGHDK and CDR2 is SYGVNS. V gave up 3 bases and J gave up 2 bases; unmatched junction bases: 5.

The genes are TRBV18 and TRBJ2-5; 7 bases map to TRBD2. Germline V CDR1 and CDR2: KGHSH, LQKENI. The CDR3 totals 14 residues. V shed 1 base, J shed 5 bases, and the junction held 4 bases outside the gene matches. CDR3 loop: CASSPLQGGETQYF. The CDR3 nucleotides read TGTGCCAGCTCACCACTCCAGGGAGGGGAGACCCAGTACTTC.

The chain is built from TRBV18 and TRBJ1-5, with D possibly matching TRBD1 (6 bases). Trimming cost V 5 bases and J 5 bases, with 13 bases left between them. The CDR3 runs to 14 residues. Germline V gene data show CDR1 as KGHSH and CDR2 as LQKENI. CDR3 nucleotide sequence: TGTGCCAGCTCAATCCAGGGGTCCTATCAGCCCCAGCATTTT. This translates into CASSIQGSYQPQHF.

This rearrangement joins TRBV5-5 to TRBJ2-7, with 8 bases identical to TRBD2. The trim removed 0 bases at V and 2 bases at J, leaving 4 bases unmatched. Germline V CDR1 and CDR2: SGHKS, YYEKEE (reference sequence). CDR3 length: 15 amino acids. The CDR3 coding sequence is TGTGCCAGCAGCTTGGCGCCTAGCGGGCCCTACGAGCAGTACTTC. Its translation is CASSLAPSGPYEQYF.

This clone showed up just a few times. The chain employs TRBV5-4 and TRBJ2-7, with D possibly matching TRBD2 (5 bases). V was shortened by 4 bases and J by 5 bases, with 16 bases between the two germline ends. In germline, CDR1 is SGHNT, CDR2 YYREEE (reference sequence). This CDR3 contains 14 residues. The CDR3 loop is CASSPTGDFNEQYF. As DNA, the CDR3 is TGTGCCAGCAGCCCAACCGGGGATTTCAACGAGCAGTACTTC.

The rearrangement links TRBV5-5 to TRBJ1-2; D is possibly TRBD1 (5 bases). The CDR3 length is 15 residues. The V and J ends lost 2 bases and 0 bases respectively, with 11 bases between them. The V gene's germline CDR1 is SGHKS and CDR2 YYEKEE (reference sequence). CDR3 amino acids: CASSLSTETNYGYTF. CDR3 nucleotide sequence: TGTGCCAGCAGCTTATCGACAGAAACTAACTATGGCTACACCTTC.

This clone was seen only once. The chain joins TRBV5-6 to TRBJ1-2, with 7 bases lining up with TRBD1. The germline gives CDR1 SGHDT, CDR2 YYEEEE. V was clipped by 5 bases and J by 0 bases; unmatched bases: 7. The CDR3 is 15 amino acids. This CDR3 reads CASSYGTEPNYGYTF. The DNA for the CDR3 is TGTGCCAGCAGTTATGGGACAGAGCCTAACTATGGCTACACCTTC.

This clone was counted only a few times. The chain joins TRBV6-6 to TRBJ2-1; 8 bases align to TRBD2. The V and J ends lost 7 bases and 4 bases, in that order; junction bases with no gene match: 6. The CDR3 covers 14 residues. Germline V gives CDR1 MNHNY, CDR2 SVGAGI (reference sequence). The CDR3 sequence is CASMAGGLYNEQFF. CDR3 DNA sequence: TGTGCCAGCATGGCGGGGGGATTATACAATGAGCAGTTCTTC.

The chain links TRBV21-1 to TRBJ1-5; the D segment call TRBD1 is taken from the table without a DNA check. TRBV21-1 is designated a pseudogene. The CDR3 sequence is 16 residues long. CDR3 sequence reads: CASSTESQGAEQPQHF. Written as DNA, the CDR3 is TGTGCCAGCAGCACGGAAAGCCAGGGGGCGGAACAGCCCCAGCATTTT.

V gene TRBV11-2 combines with J gene TRBJ1-2; D unresolved. V was cut by 0 bases and J by 0 bases, with 14 bases left in between. Germline values: CDR1 SGHAT, CDR2 FQNNGV. The CDR3 contains 17 residues. CDR3 coding DNA: TGTGCCAGCAGCTTAGATTGGGCACTCTCAGCTAACTATGGCTACACCTTC. Translation gives CASSLDWALSANYGYTF.

V gene TRBV9 combines with J gene TRBJ1-4; D remains unclear. The V gene's germline CDR1 is SGDLS and CDR2 YYNGEE. Trimming removed 0 bases from V and 0 bases from J, with 3 bases in between. CDR3 length equals 14 residues. The CDR3 sequence is CASSVGPTNEKLFF. The CDR3 coding sequence is TGTGCCAGCAGCGTAGGGCCAACTAATGAAAAACTGTTTTTT.

The chain is built from TRBV25-1 and TRBJ1-2; a possible D gene is TRBD1 (5 bases). This CDR3 has 12 amino acids. V lost 8 bases and J lost 1, with 8 bases in between. Germline assignment: CDR1 MGHDK and CDR2 SYGVNS. CDR3 sequence: CASSGGNYGYTF. In nucleotides, the CDR3 is TGTGCCAGCTCCGGGGGTAACTATGGCTACACCTTC.

The chain uses TRBV7-9 and TRBJ2-7; 10 bases line up with TRBD1. J was trimmed by 3 bases and V by 4 bases; bases with no gene match: 6. There are 15 residues in the CDR3. Per germline, CDR1 SEHNR and CDR2 FQNEAQ (reference sequence). The CDR3 DNA is TGTGCCAGCAGCTCAACCGGGACAGGGGTCTACGAGCAGTACTTC. Amino acid sequence: CASSSTGTGVYEQYF.

The genes are TRBV2 and TRBJ1-1; the D gene is possibly TRBD1 (5 bases). The length of the CDR3 is 19 residues. Trimming pared 6 bases from V and 1 base from J, leaving 27 bases between. The germline gives CDR1 SNHLY, CDR2 FYNNEI. The CDR3 region has the DNA TGTGCCAGCAGAGTCGGTGGGGGGTACGCAAACCCCTCGAACACTGAAGCTTTCTTT. It codes for CASRVGGGYANPSNTEAFF.